This passage covers 6 T cell receptor beta chains from one sample sequenced in a study of T cell changes during pregnancy in multiple sclerosis. Profiled with immunoSEQ multiplex PCR; TCRdb holds only in-frame clones, not every one. The sample includes fewer than 30,000 clones, around 90% of them seen just once. The source was CD8+ T cells from peripheral blood mononuclear cells, collected before pregnancy. The receptors originated from a female donor with multiple sclerosis, enrolled in a pregnancy study.

V is TRBV27 and J is TRBJ2-7; D unresolved. This CDR3 spans 11 amino acids. The V end lost 5 bases, the J end lost 0 bases, and 2 bases lay between the germline ends. CDR1 and CDR2 (germline): MNHEY, SMNVEV (reference sequence). CDR3 in DNA: TGTGCCAGCAGTCTCTCCTACGAGCAGTACTTC. Translating it yields CASSLSYEQYF.

This rearrangement joins TRBV6-5 to TRBJ2-3; D may be TRBD2 (5 bases). The V gene lost 6 bases and the J gene lost 5 bases, with 18 bases spanning the gap. The CDR3 has 15 residues. Germline V lookup: CDR1 MNHEY, CDR2 SVGAGI. Here the CDR3 reads CASSPARGPGDTQYF. CDR3 in DNA: TGTGCCAGCAGCCCCGCTAGAGGGCCCGGAGATACGCAGTATTTT.

The J gene is TRBJ2-3, the V gene TRBV4-2; D ambiguous. Trimming took off 3 bases at V and 0 bases at J, with 13 bases between the two ends. Germline V gene sequence: CDR1 LGHNA, CDR2 YNFKEQ. The CDR3 sequence is 16 residues long. This chain's CDR3 is CASSQEYKRSTDTQYF. In nucleotides, the CDR3 is TGTGCCAGCAGCCAGGAGTATAAGCGTAGCACAGATACGCAGTATTTT.

J is TRBJ2-2 and V is TRBV4-1; 13 bases are a match to TRBD2. V shed 3 bases and J 4 bases; nucleotides not matched to a gene: 14. The CDR3 is made up of 20 amino acids. Germline CDR1 and CDR2: MGHRA and YSYEKL. DNA for the CDR3: TGCGCCAGCAGCCACGTCGATCTTGGACTAGCGGGAGTTAGCACCGGGGAGCTGTTTTTT. The encoded protein is CASSHVDLGLAGVSTGELFF.

The gene calls are TRBV30 and TRBJ2-7; D perhaps matches TRBD2 (6 bases). This CDR3 comprises 15 residues. Looked up from germline, CDR1 is GTSNPN and CDR2 is SVGIG (reference sequence). Trimming removed 0 bases from V and 2 bases from J, with 14 bases in between. The CDR3: CAWSVGGGITYEQYF. CDR3 nucleotide sequence: TGTGCCTGGAGTGTAGGTGGCGGGATTACCTACGAGCAGTACTTC.

The chain is built from TRBV7-9 and TRBJ2-7; TRBD1 agrees at 9 bases. The CDR3 sequence is 12 residues long. Germline V lookup: CDR1 SEHNR, CDR2 FQNEAQ (reference sequence). V trimming: 7 bases; J trimming: 5 bases; junction bases outside the gene matches: 3. The CDR3 DNA is TGTGCCAGCATCGGACAGGGGAACGAGCAGTACTTC. Protein sequence: CASIGQGNEQYF.